The 25 T cell receptor beta chains below were found in one sample sequenced in a study of patients and donors after allogeneic stem cell transplantation. TCRdb fed the RT-PCR reads into MiXCR, producing one record per CDR3 protein. The sample has about a million distinct CDR3 sequences, roughly 18% seen once. Sequenced input: blood, either unsorted or a sorted T cell fraction (not recorded which). The origin of the receptors is a human donor who was either an allogeneic HSCT recipient or a stem cell or donor lymphocyte infusion donor (not recorded which). It is not recorded whose cells these are; they may come from a transplant donor.

V usage is TRBV5-1 and J usage is TRBJ1-1; D uncertain. CDR1 is SGHRS and CDR2 is YFSETQ in the germline V gene. Trimming shortened V by 0 bases and J by 6 bases, and 12 bases separated the two germline ends. The CDR3 loop spans 14 amino acids. The CDR3 coding sequence is TGCGCCAGCAGCTTGGGACACGAAGATCCTGAAGCTTTCTTT. Encoded protein: CASSLGHEDPEAFF.

The genes are TRBV7-2 and TRBJ2-7; no reliable D call. The CDR3 is 15 amino acids. V lost 1 base and J 1 base, leaving 11 bases between the germline ends. CDR1 is SGHTA, CDR2 FQGNSA, per germline. The CDR3 region is CASSLGRSLSYEQYF. Here the CDR3 DNA reads TGTGCCAGCAGCTTAGGCAGGTCCCTATCCTACGAGCAGTACTTC.

The V and J genes are TRBV4-3 and TRBJ2-1, with 10 nucleotides matching TRBD2. CDR3 length: 15 residues. Per the germline V gene, CDR1 is LGHNA and CDR2 is YSLEER. The ends lost 1 base at V and 6 bases at J; junction bases unmatched: 3. The DNA for the CDR3 is TGCGCCAGCAGCCAAGGGACTAGCGGAGTCAATGAGCAGTTCTTC. As protein: CASSQGTSGVNEQFF.

J is TRBJ1-6 and V is TRBV4-3; D ambiguous. CDR1 LGHNA and CDR2 YSLEER come from the germline V gene. The CDR3 extends over 14 amino acids. The V end lost 0 bases, the J end lost 10 bases, and 10 bases lay between the germline ends. DNA for the CDR3: TGCGCCAGCAGCCAAGATTCCCAGAGATCACCCCTCCACTTT. Protein: CASSQDSQRSPLHF.

V is TRBV9 and J is TRBJ2-7, with 8 bases lining up with TRBD2. J was trimmed by 0 bases and V by 3 bases; bases with no gene match: 14. The germline V gene encodes CDR1 SGDLS and CDR2 YYNGEE. This CDR3 comprises 18 residues. CDR3 residues: CASSASGTRPLSSYEQYF. Written as DNA, the CDR3 is TGTGCCAGCAGCGCCTCCGGGACTAGGCCCTTGAGCTCCTACGAGCAGTACTTC.

This clonotype was seen repeatedly, ten times or more. The chain links TRBV29-1 to TRBJ2-1; perhaps TRBD1 as D (6 bases). The ends were cut back, 2 bases at V and 0 bases at J, with 8 bases in the middle. CDR1 and CDR2 from the germline V gene are SQVTM and ANQGSEA. The CDR3 has 14 amino acids. The CDR3 here is CSVERDISYNEQFF. The CDR3 bases are TGCAGCGTTGAAAGGGACATCTCCTACAATGAGCAGTTCTTC.

This clonotype was detected only a few times. V is TRBV9 and J is TRBJ2-7; 9 bases fit TRBD1. The CDR3 sequence is 14 residues long. The V and J ends lost 3 bases and 4 bases, in that order; junction bases with no gene match: 5. CDR1 SGDLS and CDR2 YYNGEE come from the germline V gene. The CDR3: CASSGRTGAYEQYF. The CDR3 DNA sequence: TGTGCCAGCAGCGGGCGGACAGGGGCTTACGAGCAGTACTTC.

V gene TRBV6-1 combines with J gene TRBJ2-5; 7 bases map to TRBD1. Germline CDR1 is MNHNS and CDR2 is SASEGT. The CDR3 is made up of 14 amino acids. V was pared by 6 bases and J by 5 bases, with 9 bases of the junction left unmatched. The DNA for the CDR3 is TGTGCCAGCAGAACCAGTAGGGGGCCGGAGACCCAGTACTTC. As protein: CASRTSRGPETQYF.

The rearrangement links TRBV18 to TRBJ2-2, with 8 bases fitting TRBD1. The CDR3 is 15 residues long. V trimming: 3 bases; J trimming: 7 bases; junction bases outside the gene matches: 7. Germline V gene lookup returns CDR1 KGHSH and CDR2 LQKENI. CDR3 residues: CASSPQDREVGELFF. The DNA of the CDR3 is TGTGCCAGCTCACCGCAGGACAGGGAAGTCGGGGAGCTGTTTTTT. The variable domain in full, completed from reference TRBV18 and TRBJ2-2, reads NAGVMQNPRHLVRRRGQEARLRCSPMKGHSHVYWYRQLPEEGLKFMVYLQKENIIDESGMPKERFSAEFPKEGPSILRIQQVVRGDSAAYFCASSPQDREVGELFFGEGSRLTVL.

The chain combines TRBV7-2 with TRBJ2-7; 10 nucleotides agree with TRBD2. Trimming removed 5 bases from V and 2 bases from J; junction bases left unmatched: 6. Germline V gene data show CDR1 as SGHTA and CDR2 as FQGNSA. The CDR3 sequence is 15 residues long. The DNA of the CDR3 is TGTGCCAGCAGCAAGACTAGCGGGCCTCCCTACGAGCAGTACTTC. Translating it yields CASSKTSGPPYEQYF.

CDR3 bases: TGTGCCAGCAGCTTAGTAACCGGGGGTAGCTCCTACGAGCAGTACTTC. This codes for CASSLVTGGSSYEQYF. The rearrangement links TRBV7-9 to TRBJ2-7; possible D gene TRBD2, 6 bases. V gave up 1 base and J gave up 0 bases, with 13 bases separating them. This CDR3 comprises 16 residues. CDR1 and CDR2 from the germline V gene are SEHNR and FQNEAQ (reference sequence).

The chain recombines TRBV6-5 with TRBJ1-1, with TRBD1 as a possible D gene (6 bases). Germline lookup yields CDR1 MNHEY and CDR2 SVGAGI. V was shortened by 3 bases and J by 12 bases, with 14 bases between the two germline ends. The CDR3 has 12 amino acids. CDR3 residues: CASSYRGGLPFF. As DNA, the CDR3 is TGTGCCAGCAGTTATCGCGGGGGCCTACCTTTCTTT.

The gene calls are TRBV12-3 or TRBV12-4 and TRBJ2-5; 15 nucleotides agree with TRBD2. The CDR3 length is 18 residues. V trimming: 7 bases; J trimming: 5 bases; junction bases outside the gene matches: 14. This CDR3 reads CASTLTPGLAGGWETQYF. The CDR3 nucleotides are TGTGCCAGCACCTTAACTCCGGGACTAGCGGGAGGTTGGGAGACCCAGTACTTC.

J is TRBJ2-1 and V is TRBV7-2, with TRBD1 as a possible D gene (6 bases). Trimming took off 1 base at V and 10 bases at J, with 11 bases between the two ends. The length of the CDR3 is 13 residues. Germline CDR1 reads SGHTA; CDR2 reads FQGNSA. The CDR3 reads CASSLGGPGEQFF. The CDR3 DNA reads TGTGCCAGCAGCTTAGGGGGGCCAGGGGAGCAGTTCTTC.

For this clonotype: Germline is not matched at one junction end, which may reflect a read error. The rearrangement links TRBV7-7 to TRBJ2-2; D possibly matches TRBD1 or TRBD2 (6 bases each). Germline assignment: CDR1 SSHAT and CDR2 FNYEAQ (reference sequence). CDR3 length: 14 amino acids. In DNA, the CDR3 is TGTGCTAGCAGCAACGAGGGGGGCACCGGGGAGCTGTTTTTT. Its translation is CASSNEGGTGELFF.

This clonotype has a handful of counts. The chain links TRBV5-1 to TRBJ2-5; 13 bases agree with TRBD2. Germline V gene lookup returns CDR1 SGHRS and CDR2 YFSETQ. V lost 5 bases, J lost 3 bases, and 4 bases stayed unmatched. The CDR3 is 15 amino acids. The CDR3 bases are TGCGCCAGCAGGGCGGGACTAGCGGGAAAAGAGACCCAGTACTTC. It encodes CASRAGLAGKETQYF.

This chain connects TRBV6-1 to TRBJ1-2; TRBD1 agrees at 8 bases. Looked up from germline, CDR1 is MNHNS and CDR2 is SASEGT. The CDR3 is made up of 13 amino acids. Losses at the gene ends were 5 bases for V and 7 bases for J; bases not matched to a gene: 6. The CDR3 loop reads CASSQTGVAGYTF. CDR3 bases: TGTGCCAGCAGTCAGACAGGGGTCGCTGGCTACACCTTC.

This rearrangement joins TRBV30 to TRBJ2-3; possibly TRBD1 or TRBD2 for D (6 bases each). The V gene's germline CDR1 is GTSNPN and CDR2 SVGIG (reference sequence). CDR3 length: 10 residues. V lost 8 bases and J lost 5, with 8 bases in between. The CDR3 sequence is CAGGGDTQYF. DNA of the CDR3: TGTGCCGGAGGGGGAGATACGCAGTATTTT.

V and J are TRBV5-5 and TRBJ2-1; 7 bases line up with TRBD2. Per the germline V gene, CDR1 is SGHKS and CDR2 is YYEKEE (reference sequence). V gave up 3 bases and J gave up 8 bases; unmatched junction bases: 11. The CDR3 loop spans 15 amino acids. CDR3 residues: CASSSWTRGMDEQFF. CDR3 nucleotides: TGTGCCAGCAGCTCTTGGACTAGAGGCATGGATGAGCAGTTCTTC.

Many counts were recorded for this clonotype. J is TRBJ1-2 and V is TRBV4-1; no reliable D call. V lost 1 base and J 2 bases, leaving 11 bases between the germline ends. CDR1 and CDR2 (germline): MGHRA, YSYEKL. The CDR3 has 15 amino acids. In DNA, the CDR3 is TGCGCCAGCAGCCAAGTAGTTGACGGAAACTATGGCTACACCTTC. It is translated as CASSQVVDGNYGYTF.

This clonotype was detected only a few times. The rearrangement uses TRBV20-1 and TRBJ2-5; 10 nucleotides align to TRBD2. The CDR3 is made up of 16 amino acids. Germline V gives CDR1 DFQATT, CDR2 SNEGSKA (reference sequence). V gave up 6 bases and J gave up 4 bases; unmatched junction bases: 14. The CDR3 DNA reads as TGCAGTGCGCACCTAGCGGGGGAACCACCAGGAGAGACCCAGTACTTC. Translating it yields CSAHLAGEPPGETQYF.

This clonotype was seen a few times. V gene TRBV7-9 combines with J gene TRBJ1-1; weak D call: TRBD1 (5 bases). The germline V and J ends were trimmed by 2 bases and 5 bases, with 18 bases remaining between them. The CDR3 runs 16 residues. Germline V CDR1 and CDR2: SEHNR, FQNEAQ (reference sequence). In DNA form, the CDR3 reads TGTGCCAGCAGCTTATCGTTCGGGGCCGGTAAAACTGAAGCTTTCTTT. Its translation is CASSLSFGAGKTEAFF.

This clonotype was observed a handful of times. The chain employs TRBV12-3 or TRBV12-4 and TRBJ2-1, with TRBD2 matching over 7 bases. CDR3 length: 14 residues. V was clipped by 8 bases and J by 3 bases; unmatched bases: 7. CDR3 sequence: CASSWSSGYNEQFF. The CDR3 DNA reads as TGTGCCAGCTCCTGGTCTAGCGGCTACAATGAGCAGTTCTTC.

This clonotype showed up just a few times. The chain combines TRBV9 with TRBJ1-6; 7 bases agree with TRBD1. With V trimmed by 0 bases and J by 9 bases, 3 bases remained unmatched. The V gene's germline CDR1 is SGDLS and CDR2 YYNGEE. This CDR3 region has 14 residues. Written as DNA, the CDR3 is TGTGCCAGCAGCGTAGAAGGGGGCAGTTCACCCCTCCACTTT. Residues: CASSVEGGSSPLHF.

The V and J genes are TRBV20-1 and TRBJ2-7; D is uncertain. The CDR3 runs to 13 residues. The germline V gene encodes CDR1 DFQATT and CDR2 SNEGSKA (reference sequence). Trimming removed 2 bases from V and 1 base from J, with 9 bases in between. This CDR3 is CSARFDDSYEQYF. DNA of the CDR3: TGCAGTGCTAGATTCGATGATTCCTACGAGCAGTACTTC.